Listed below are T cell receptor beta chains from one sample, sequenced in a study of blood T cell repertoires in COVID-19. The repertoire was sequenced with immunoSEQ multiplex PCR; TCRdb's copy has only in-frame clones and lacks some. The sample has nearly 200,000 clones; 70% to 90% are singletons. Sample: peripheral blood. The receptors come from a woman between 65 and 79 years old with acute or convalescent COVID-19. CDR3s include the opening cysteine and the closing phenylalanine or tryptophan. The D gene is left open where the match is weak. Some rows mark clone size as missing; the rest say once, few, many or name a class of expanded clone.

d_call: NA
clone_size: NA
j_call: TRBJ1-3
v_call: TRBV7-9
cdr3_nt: TGTGCCAGCAGCTTCTCCGCCGGCTCTGGAAACACCATATATTTT
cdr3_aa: CASSFSAGSGNTIYF

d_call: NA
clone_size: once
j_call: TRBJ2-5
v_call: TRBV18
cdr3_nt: TGTGCCAGCTCAGGGTATCAGCGGACAGAGACCCAGTACTTC
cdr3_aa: CASSGYQRTETQYF

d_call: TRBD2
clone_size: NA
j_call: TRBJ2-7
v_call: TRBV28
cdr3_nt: TGTGCCAGCATGAGTACCACAGCGGGAGGGGGGGAGCAGTACTTC
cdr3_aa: CASMSTTAGGGEQYF

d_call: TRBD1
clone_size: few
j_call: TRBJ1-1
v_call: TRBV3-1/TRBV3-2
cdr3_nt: TGTGCCAGCAGCCGACGGACAGGAGGGAACACTGAAGCTTTCTTT
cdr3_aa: CASSRRTGGNTEAFF

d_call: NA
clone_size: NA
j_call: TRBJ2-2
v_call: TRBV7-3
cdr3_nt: TGTGCCAGCAGCCCAGGAGGGGCCGGAACCGGGGAGCTGTTTTTT
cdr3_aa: CASSPGGAGTGELFF

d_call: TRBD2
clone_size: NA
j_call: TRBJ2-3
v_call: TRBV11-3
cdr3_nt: TGTGCCAGCAGCGGCGGGCTAGCGGGGGGAGATACGCAGTATTTT
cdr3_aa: CASSGGLAGGDTQYF

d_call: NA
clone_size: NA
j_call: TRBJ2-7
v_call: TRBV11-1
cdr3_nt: TGTGCCAGCAGCTTGGGACATGGCGGACTCAACGAGCAGTACTTC
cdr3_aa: CASSLGHGGLNEQYF

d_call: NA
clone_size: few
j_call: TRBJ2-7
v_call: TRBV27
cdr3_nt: TGTGCCAGCAGTTTCCCGGGTTCCAACGAGCAGTACTTC
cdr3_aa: CASSFPGSNEQYF

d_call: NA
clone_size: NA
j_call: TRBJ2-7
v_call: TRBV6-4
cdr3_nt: TGTGCCAGCAGTGACTCTTTCCCCCTCGGACAGCCCATGTCCTACGAGCAGTACTTC
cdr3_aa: CASSDSFPLGQPMSYEQYF

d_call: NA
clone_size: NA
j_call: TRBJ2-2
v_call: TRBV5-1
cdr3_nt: TGCGCCAGCAGCTTGGCGGCAGGGCCCGGGGAGCTGTTTTTT
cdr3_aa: CASSLAAGPGELFF

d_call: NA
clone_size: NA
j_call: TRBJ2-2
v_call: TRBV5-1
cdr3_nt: TGCGCCAGCAGCTTGAGCCCCGGGCGGGGCTCCGGGGAGCTGTTTTTT
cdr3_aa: CASSLSPGRGSGELFF

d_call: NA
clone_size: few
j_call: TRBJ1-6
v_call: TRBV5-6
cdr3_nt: TGTGCCAGCAGCTGGAGACAGGCCGAGCGGGGAAATTCACCCCTCCACTTT
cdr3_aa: CASSWRQAERGNSPLHF

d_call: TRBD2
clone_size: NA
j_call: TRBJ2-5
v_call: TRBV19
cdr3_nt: TGTGCCAGTAGTATAGCTAGCGGGAGATTGGAGACCCAGTACTTC
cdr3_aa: CASSIASGRLETQYF

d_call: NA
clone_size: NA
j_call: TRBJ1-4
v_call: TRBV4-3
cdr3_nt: TGCGCCAGCAGCCAAGATCACCCTAATAGGGGTGAAAAACTGTTTTTT
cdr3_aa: CASSQDHPNRGEKLFF

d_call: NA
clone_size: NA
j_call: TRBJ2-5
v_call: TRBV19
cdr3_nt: TGTGCCAGTAGTCCACTACTAGTTTCCGAGACCCAGTACTTC
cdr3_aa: CASSPLLVSETQYF

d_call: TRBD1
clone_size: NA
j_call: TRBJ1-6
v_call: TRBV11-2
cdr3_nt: TGTGCCAGCAGTCGGGACAGAAATTCACCCCTCCACTTT
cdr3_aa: CASSRDRNSPLHF

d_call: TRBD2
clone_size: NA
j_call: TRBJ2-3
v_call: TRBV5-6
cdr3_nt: TGTGCCAGCAGCGTAGCGGGTCCAGATACGCAGTATTTT
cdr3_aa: CASSVAGPDTQYF

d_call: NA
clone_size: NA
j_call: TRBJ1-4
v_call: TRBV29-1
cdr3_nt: TGCAGCGCCTATAGTCGGGAAAAACTGTTTTTT
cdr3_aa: CSAYSREKLFF

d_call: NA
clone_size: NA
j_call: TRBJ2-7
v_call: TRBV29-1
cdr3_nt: TGCAGCGGAGGAACAGGGTTGAGGGAGCAGTACTTC
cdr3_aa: CSGGTGLREQYF

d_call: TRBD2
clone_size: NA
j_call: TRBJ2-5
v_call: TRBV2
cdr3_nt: TGTGCCAGCAGTGGGGCGGGACTAGATACCGAGACCCAGTACTTC
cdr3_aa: CASSGAGLDTETQYF

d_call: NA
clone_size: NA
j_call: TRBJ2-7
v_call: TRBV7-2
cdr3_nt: TGTGCCAGCAGTGCAGGGAAATCGGGGCAGTACTTC
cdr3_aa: CASSAGKSGQYF

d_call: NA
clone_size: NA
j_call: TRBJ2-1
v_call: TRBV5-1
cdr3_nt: TGCGCCAGCAGCCCTAGCCGGAATGAGCAGTTCTTC
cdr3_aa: CASSPSRNEQFF

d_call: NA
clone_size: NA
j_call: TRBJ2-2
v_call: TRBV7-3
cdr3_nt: TGTGCCAGCAGCCCATATAGCGGGGAGCTGTTTTTT
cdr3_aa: CASSPYSGELFF

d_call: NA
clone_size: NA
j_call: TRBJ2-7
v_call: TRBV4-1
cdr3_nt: TGCGCCAGCAGCCACCTTGGACTGTCGACCTACGAGCAGTACTTC
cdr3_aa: CASSHLGLSTYEQYF

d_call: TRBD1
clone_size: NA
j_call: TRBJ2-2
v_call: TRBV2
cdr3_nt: TGTGCCAGCAGTGGATGGACAGGGAGCGAGCCCGGGGAGCTGTTTTTT
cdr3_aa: CASSGWTGSEPGELFF

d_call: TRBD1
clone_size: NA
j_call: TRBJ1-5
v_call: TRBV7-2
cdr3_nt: TGTGCCAGCAGCTTAGGGGGGACAGGCAATCAGCCCCAGCATTTT
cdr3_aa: CASSLGGTGNQPQHF

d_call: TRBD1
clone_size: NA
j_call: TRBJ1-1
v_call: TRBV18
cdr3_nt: TGTGCCAGCTCACCACTGACAGGGATGGCTGAGGACACTGAAGCTTTCTTT
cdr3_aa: CASSPLTGMAEDTEAFF

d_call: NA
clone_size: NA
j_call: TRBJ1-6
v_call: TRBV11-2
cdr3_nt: TGTGCCAGCAGCTTCCAGACAGGAGGACCAAATTCACCCCTCCACTTT
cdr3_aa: CASSFQTGGPNSPLHF

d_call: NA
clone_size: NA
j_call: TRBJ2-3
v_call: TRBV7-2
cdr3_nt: TGTGCCAGCAGCTTAGGGCAGACCGGGGCAGATACGCAGTATTTT
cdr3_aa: CASSLGQTGADTQYF

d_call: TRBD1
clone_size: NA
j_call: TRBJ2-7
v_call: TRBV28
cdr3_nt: TGTGCCAGCAGCCAGGGGGCGAGGAACGAGCAGTACTTC
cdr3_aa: CASSQGARNEQYF

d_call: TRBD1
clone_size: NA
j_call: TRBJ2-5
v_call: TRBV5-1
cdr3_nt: TGCGCCAGCAGGGGGACAGGGCTAGGGGAAGAGACCCAGTACTTC
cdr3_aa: CASRGTGLGEETQYF

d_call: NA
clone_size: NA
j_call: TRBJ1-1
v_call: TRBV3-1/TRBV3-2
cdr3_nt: TGTGCCAGCAGCCAAGTCGCGGGGGACACTGAAGCTTTCTTT
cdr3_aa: CASSQVAGDTEAFF

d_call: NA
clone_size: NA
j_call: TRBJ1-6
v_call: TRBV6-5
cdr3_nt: TGTGCCAGCAAAGGGGCAGATAATTCACCCCTCCACTTT
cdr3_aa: CASKGADNSPLHF

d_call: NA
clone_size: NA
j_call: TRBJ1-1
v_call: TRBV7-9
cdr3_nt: TGTGCCAGCAGCTTAGGGGCGGGGGTGAACACTGAAGCTTTCTTT
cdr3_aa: CASSLGAGVNTEAFF

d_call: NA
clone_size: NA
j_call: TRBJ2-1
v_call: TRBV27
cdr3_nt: TGTGCCAGCAGTTCCGGTAGGGGGAGCTCCTACAATGAGCAGTTCTTC
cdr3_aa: CASSSGRGSSYNEQFF

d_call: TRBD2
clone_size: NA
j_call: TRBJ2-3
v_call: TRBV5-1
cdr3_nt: TGCGCCAGCAGCCGCGGGACTACCAACACAGATACGCAGTATTTT
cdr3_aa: CASSRGTTNTDTQYF

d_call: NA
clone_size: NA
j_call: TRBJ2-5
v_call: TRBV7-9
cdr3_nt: TGTGCCAGCAGCTTAGCAGGATCAGGGACCCAGTACTTC
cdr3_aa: CASSLAGSGTQYF

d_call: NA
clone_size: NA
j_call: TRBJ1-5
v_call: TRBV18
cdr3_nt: TGTGCCAGCTCACCTTTAAGGGAGCAGCCCCAGCATTTT
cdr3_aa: CASSPLREQPQHF

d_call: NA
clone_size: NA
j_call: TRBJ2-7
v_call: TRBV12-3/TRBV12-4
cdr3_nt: TGTGCCAGCAGTTTCGGCAGGGGGAGGGAGCAGTACTTC
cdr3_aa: CASSFGRGREQYF

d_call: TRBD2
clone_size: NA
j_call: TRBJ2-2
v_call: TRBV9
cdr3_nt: TGTGCCAGCAGCGTAGCTTCCGGGAGGCTTTACACCGGGGAGCTGTTTTTT
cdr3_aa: CASSVASGRLYTGELFF

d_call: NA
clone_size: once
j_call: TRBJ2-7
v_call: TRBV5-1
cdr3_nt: TGCGCCAGCAGCTTGGCCGAGGTCGTAACACGGTGGGACTTC
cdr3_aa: CASSLAEVVTRWDF